These 20 T cell receptor beta chains originate from one sample sequenced in a study of long-term antiretroviral therapy in people with HIV. This was the immunoSEQ v3.0 assay at survey level. The table came from immunoSEQ multiplex PCR; TCRdb's copy has only in-frame clones and leaves some out. The repertoire has some 31,000 clones, around 97% of them found once; the top ten carry 2.5% to 3%. Sequences were derived from unsorted PBMCs, sampled 6.9 years after starting antiretroviral therapy. The receptor source for this set is a man aged 30 to 39 with HIV.

V usage is TRBV2 and J usage is TRBJ2-2; TRBD2 might be the D (6 bases). V was cut by 6 bases and J by 4 bases, with 15 bases left in between. Germline CDR1 SNHLY, CDR2 FYNNEI. The CDR3 sequence is 15 residues long. As DNA, the CDR3 is TGTGCCAGCAGAAAGGTCAGGGAGGTCACCGGGGAGCTGTTTTTT. Its protein product is CASRKVREVTGELFF.

V gene TRBV2 combines with J gene TRBJ2-7, with TRBD1 matching over 10 bases. Losses at the gene ends were 8 bases for V and 9 bases for J; bases not matched to a gene: 10. This CDR3 is built from 13 residues. The germline gives CDR1 SNHLY, CDR2 FYNNEI. In nucleotides, the CDR3 is TGTGCCAGCGTGATGACAGGGGGCGCCGGGCAGTACTTC. Translating it yields CASVMTGGAGQYF. The variable domain in full, completed from reference TRBV2 and TRBJ2-7, reads EPEVTQTPSHQVTQMGQEVILRCVPISNHLYFYWYRQILGQKVEFLVSFYNNEISEKSEIFDDQFSVERPDGSNFTLKIRSTKLEDSAMYFCASVMTGGAGQYFGPGTRLTVT.

The chain recombines TRBV5-4 with TRBJ2-3; tentative D call: TRBD2 (6 bases). The germline gives CDR1 SGHNT, CDR2 YYREEE (reference sequence). The CDR3 has 15 amino acids. Trimming cost V 4 bases and J 4 bases, with 16 bases left between them. CDR3 loop: CASSPANGGADTQYF. For the CDR3, the DNA is TGTGCCAGCAGCCCCGCTAACGGAGGGGCAGATACGCAGTATTTT. The full variable domain, its missing parts supplied by reference TRBV5-4 and TRBJ2-3, is ETGVTQSPTHLIKTRGQQVTLRCSSQSGHNTVSWYQQALGQGPQFIFQYYREEENGRGNFPPRFSGLQFPNYSSELNVNALELDDSALYLCASSPANGGADTQYFGPGTRLTVL.

The V call is TRBV4-1, the J call TRBJ1-1; no firm D call. CDR1 MGHRA and CDR2 YSYEKL come from the germline V gene. Deletions cut 1 base from V and 6 bases from J, with 12 bases between. The CDR3 contains 14 residues. Here the CDR3 DNA reads TGCGCCAGCAGCCAAGGCAGATTTAATGCTGAAGCTTTCTTT. Its translation: CASSQGRFNAEAFF.

This clone occurred once. The chain couples TRBV20-1 to TRBJ2-7; no definite D call. Trimming took 3 bases from V and 6 from J, leaving 9 bases between them. The CDR3 has 11 amino acids. Per the germline V gene, CDR1 is DFQATT and CDR2 is SNEGSKA (reference sequence). The CDR3 loop reads CSASGFGEQYF. For the CDR3, the DNA is TGCAGTGCTAGCGGCTTCGGCGAGCAGTACTTC.

The table lists this clone with a count of one. This chain uses TRBV6-5 with TRBJ1-1; D is undetermined. V dropped 0 bases and J dropped 5 bases, with 4 bases sitting between them. CDR1 is MNHEY, CDR2 SVGAGI, per germline. The CDR3 consists of 12 residues. The DNA for the CDR3 is TGTGCCAGCAGTTACTCCAGTACTGAAGCTTTCTTT. This translates into CASSYSSTEAFF.

The chain recombines TRBV9 with TRBJ2-1, with no clear D. The CDR3 covers 15 residues. CDR1 is SGDLS and CDR2 is YYNGEE in the germline V gene. Trimming removed 0 bases at V and 6 bases at J, with 13 bases between. This chain's CDR3 is CASSVEGPRANEQFF. The CDR3 DNA follows: TGTGCCAGCAGCGTAGAGGGCCCCCGCGCCAATGAGCAGTTCTTC. Filled out from reference TRBV9 and TRBJ2-1, the complete variable domain reads DSGVTQTPKHLITATGQRVTLRCSPRSGDLSVYWYQQSLDQGLQFLIQYYNGEERAKGNILERFSAQQFPDLHSELNLSSLELGDSALYFCASSVEGPRANEQFFGPGTRLTVL.

The J gene is TRBJ1-2, the V gene TRBV6-1, with unresolved D. Trimming removed 5 bases at V and 5 bases at J, with 12 bases between. From germline, CDR1 is MNHNS and CDR2 SASEGT. CDR3 length: 13 amino acids. The CDR3: CASSYRAPYGYTF. CDR3 in DNA: TGTGCCAGCAGTTATCGGGCCCCTTATGGCTACACCTTC.

The chain combines TRBV6-6 with TRBJ2-2; the D gene is possibly TRBD1 (6 bases). Trimming took off 1 base at V and 1 base at J, with 10 bases between the two ends. The germline V gene encodes CDR1 MNHNY and CDR2 SVGAGI (reference sequence). The length of the CDR3 is 16 residues. The CDR3 reads CASSYFGGMNTGELFF. In nucleotides, the CDR3 is TGTGCCAGCAGTTACTTTGGGGGCATGAACACCGGGGAGCTGTTTTTT.

The chain uses TRBV7-9 and TRBJ1-2; possible D gene TRBD1, 5 bases. From germline, CDR1 is SEHNR and CDR2 FQNEAQ (reference sequence). V lost 6 bases to trimming and J lost 4 bases, with 12 bases between them. This CDR3 contains 13 residues. CDR3 nucleotide sequence: TGTGCCAGCAGGGGACTTGGGTCCTATGGCTACACCTTC. It is translated as CASRGLGSYGYTF.

This clone has just a few counts. The V gene is TRBV9, the J gene TRBJ2-2, with 9 bases that match TRBD2. This CDR3 contains 18 residues. Germline CDR1 is SGDLS and CDR2 is YYNGEE. V gave up 0 bases and J gave up 3 bases; unmatched junction bases: 9. CDR3: CASSVDAGGPVDTGELFF. DNA of the CDR3: TGTGCCAGCAGCGTAGATGCGGGAGGGCCCGTCGACACCGGGGAGCTGTTTTTT.

The rearrangement joins TRBV6-5 to TRBJ2-1, with D unclear. The germline gives CDR1 MNHEY, CDR2 SVGAGI. This CDR3 spans 11 amino acids. Trimming shortened V by 4 bases and J by 8 bases, and 6 bases separated the two germline ends. The CDR3 loop reads CASSSLYEQFF. The CDR3 DNA reads as TGTGCCAGCAGTTCCCTCTATGAGCAGTTCTTC.

This chain uses TRBV9 with TRBJ2-7; D possibly corresponds to TRBD2 (5 bases). From germline, CDR1 is SGDLS and CDR2 YYNGEE. The CDR3 length is 15 residues. V lost 0 bases, J lost 2 bases, and 12 bases lay in between. The CDR3 protein is CASSVGADLTYEQYF. For the CDR3, the DNA is TGTGCCAGCAGCGTAGGAGCGGACCTAACCTACGAGCAGTACTTC.

The chain employs TRBV9 and TRBJ2-7, with TRBD1 as a possible D gene (5 bases). The CDR3 loop spans 14 amino acids. Trimming removed 1 base from V and 4 bases from J, with 12 bases in between. The V gene's germline CDR1 is SGDLS and CDR2 YYNGEE. CDR3 sequence: CASSVSRDGYEQYF. The DNA for the CDR3 is TGTGCCAGCAGCGTATCCAGGGATGGATACGAGCAGTACTTC.

The chain is built from TRBV7-2 and TRBJ2-1, with D perhaps TRBD1 (6 bases). Germline CDR1 SGHTA, CDR2 FQGNSA. The CDR3 totals 14 residues. V dropped 6 bases and J dropped 5 bases, with 14 bases sitting between them. The CDR3, as DNA: TGTGCCAGCAGGGGGGCGCTAGCCAACAATGAGCAGTTCTTC. Translation: CASRGALANNEQFF.

The rearrangement links TRBV10-3 to TRBJ2-3, with D unclear. From germline, CDR1 is ENHRY and CDR2 SYGVKD. There are 14 residues in the CDR3. Trimming shortened V by 3 bases and J by 2 bases, and 9 bases separated the two germline ends. The CDR3 coding sequence is TGTGCCATCAGTGATCCCACTTACACAGATACGCAGTATTTT. Its protein is CAISDPTYTDTQYF.

V gene TRBV5-1 combines with J gene TRBJ2-5; 13 bases fit TRBD2. Germline loops: CDR1 SGHRS, CDR2 YFSETQ. CDR3 length equals 15 residues. Trimming took 2 bases from V and 3 from J; bases not matched to a gene: 1. The CDR3, as DNA: TGCGCCAGCAGCTTAGGACTAGCGGGAGAAGAGACCCAGTACTTC. It encodes CASSLGLAGEETQYF. The whole variable domain, remainder taken from reference TRBV5-1 and TRBJ2-5, is KAGVTQTPRYLIKTRGQQVTLSCSPISGHRSVSWYQQTPGQGLQFLFEYFSETQRNKGNFPGRFSGRQFSNSRSEMNVSTLELGDSALYLCASSLGLAGEETQYFGPGTRLLVL.

This clone was seen just once. This chain joins TRBV4-1 and TRBJ1-4; TRBD1 matches 7 bases. The germline V gene has CDR1 MGHRA and CDR2 YSYEKL. The CDR3 is 15 amino acids. The V gene end was trimmed by 2 bases and the J gene end by 1 base; junction bases not matched to a gene: 1. CDR3: CASSQRGLTNEKLFF. The CDR3, as DNA: TGCGCCAGCAGCCAAAGGGGGCTAACTAATGAAAAACTGTTTTTT.

The chain links TRBV5-4 to TRBJ2-6; D gene uncertain. The CDR3 length is 15 residues. V was pared by 2 bases and J by 1 base, with 7 bases between. Germline V lookup: CDR1 SGHNT, CDR2 YYREEE (reference sequence). CDR3 DNA sequence: TGTGCCAGCAGCTTCGGGCCATCTGGGGCCAACGTCCTGACTTTC. It translates to CASSFGPSGANVLTF.

This clone was found once. This sequence joins TRBV6-1 and TRBJ2-1; D gene uncertain. Trimming took off 1 base at V and 0 bases at J, with 7 bases between the two ends. This CDR3 spans 15 amino acids. The germline gives CDR1 MNHNS, CDR2 SASEGT. The DNA for the CDR3 is TGTGCCAGCAGTGAAGGGCCTAGCTCCTACAATGAGCAGTTCTTC. It translates to CASSEGPSSYNEQFF.